A selection of T cell receptor beta chains follows, all from one sample in a study of CD8 T cells in ankylosing spondylitis. MiXCR was run by TCRdb on the 5' RACE reads, yielding one entry per CDR3 protein. This sample carries some 120,000 distinct CDR3 sequences, 12% to 15% of them seen once, and the ten largest clones take just under 3%. The sequencing input was blood, either unsorted or a sorted T cell fraction (not recorded which). Every receptor here comes from a female donor with ankylosing spondylitis or in good health (not recorded which). The CDR3 runs from the conserved cysteine through the conserved F or W. The D gene is left open where the match is weak. For some rows the clone size is stated as once, few or many, or as a class when expanded; others skip it.

cdr3_nt: TGTGCCAGCAGTGATCTCGGCCTGAACTACGAGCAGTACTTC
cdr3_aa: CASSDLGLNYEQYF
v_call: TRBV2
j_call: TRBJ2-7
d_call: .
clone_size: few

cdr3_nt: TGTGCCAGCAGCGTAACTCCAAGTGGTCAGAGCTCTGGAAACACCATATATTTT
cdr3_aa: CASSVTPSGQSSGNTIYF
v_call: TRBV9
j_call: TRBJ1-3
d_call: .
clone_size: .

cdr3_nt: TGCAGTGCTAGTAAGGGGATGACTGAAGCTTTCTTT
cdr3_aa: CSASKGMTEAFF
v_call: TRBV20-1
j_call: TRBJ1-1
d_call: .
clone_size: .

cdr3_nt: TGTGCCTGGTCTCGACTAGCGGGTCACAATGAGCAGTTCTTC
cdr3_aa: CAWSRLAGHNEQFF
v_call: TRBV30
j_call: TRBJ2-1
d_call: TRBD2
clone_size: .

cdr3_nt: TGTGCTAGTGCCTTCGGGAGCCGCACCGGGGAGCTGTTTTTT
cdr3_aa: CASAFGSRTGELFF
v_call: TRBV12-5
j_call: TRBJ2-2
d_call: .
clone_size: .

cdr3_nt: TGCAGTGCTAGGGGCAGGGCTACCTACGAGCAGTACTTC
cdr3_aa: CSARGRATYEQYF
v_call: TRBV20-1
j_call: TRBJ2-7
d_call: .
clone_size: many

cdr3_nt: TGTGCCATCAGTCGGGGACAGGGAGGGTTCGAGGAGCTGTTTTTT
cdr3_aa: CAISRGQGGFEELFF
v_call: TRBV10-3
j_call: TRBJ2-2
d_call: TRBD1
clone_size: .

cdr3_nt: TGTGCCAGCAGCTTGGAAGTTAGCTTCGACATCGAAGCTTCGACCACTGAAGCTTTCTTT
cdr3_aa: CASSLEVSFDIEASTTEAFF
v_call: TRBV5-4
j_call: TRBJ1-1
d_call: .
clone_size: many

cdr3_nt: TGTGCCAGCAGTTGGACGATGAACACTGAAGCTTTCTTT
cdr3_aa: CASSWTMNTEAFF
v_call: TRBV12-3/TRBV12-4
j_call: TRBJ1-1
d_call: .
clone_size: .

cdr3_nt: TGTGCCAGCACTTACTCTAACAGGGGTTCCTACGAGCAGTACTTC
cdr3_aa: CASTYSNRGSYEQYF
v_call: TRBV6-5
j_call: TRBJ2-7
d_call: TRBD1
clone_size: .

cdr3_nt: TGTGCCAGCAGTGAAGCGATAGTCGGTGGGTTCTTC
cdr3_aa: CASSEAIVGGFF
v_call: TRBV2
j_call: TRBJ2-1
d_call: .
clone_size: .

cdr3_nt: TGCAGCGTTGAAGATCCAGGAGCGGGGGCGAGGACGCAGTATTTT
cdr3_aa: CSVEDPGAGARTQYF
v_call: TRBV29-1
j_call: TRBJ2-3
d_call: TRBD2
clone_size: .

cdr3_nt: TGCGCCAGCAGTCCTAGTGTGGGTACCTACGAGCAGTACTTC
cdr3_aa: CASSPSVGTYEQYF
v_call: TRBV23-1
j_call: TRBJ2-7
d_call: .
clone_size: few

cdr3_nt: TGTGCCAGCAGCCCCCGGGACAGGAAAGCAGATACGCAGTATTTT
cdr3_aa: CASSPRDRKADTQYF
v_call: TRBV3-1
j_call: TRBJ2-3
d_call: TRBD1
clone_size: .

cdr3_nt: TGTGCCAGCTCTCTCATGGAGAGGAATCAGCCCCAGCATTTT
cdr3_aa: CASSLMERNQPQHF
v_call: TRBV18
j_call: TRBJ1-5
d_call: .
clone_size: many

cdr3_nt: TGTGCCAGCAGCTTAGTGGGGAACTCTGGAAACACCATATATTTT
cdr3_aa: CASSLVGNSGNTIYF
v_call: TRBV7-2
j_call: TRBJ1-3
d_call: .
clone_size: few

cdr3_nt: TGCAGTGCTGTAGGACAGGGGGCGCCTCGGGGAGGCTACACCTTC
cdr3_aa: CSAVGQGAPRGGYTF
v_call: TRBV20-1
j_call: TRBJ1-2
d_call: TRBD1
clone_size: many

cdr3_nt: TGCAGCGATTACCGGGACAGAGCCTACGAGCAGTACTTC
cdr3_aa: CSDYRDRAYEQYF
v_call: TRBV29-1
j_call: TRBJ2-7
d_call: TRBD1
clone_size: many